Listed below are T cell receptor beta chains from one sample, sequenced in a study of Ad26.COV2.S vaccination and SARS-CoV-2 variants. Sequencing was performed with immunoSEQ multiplex PCR; in TCRdb, only in-frame clones are kept and a portion is missing. The table lists around 350,000 clones, about 92% of them singletons. This material consisted of peripheral blood, taken after recovery from COVID-19. The origin of the receptors is a human donor who had recovered from COVID-19. The CDR3 runs from the conserved cysteine through the conserved F or W. A D gene is named only where the DNA matches it firmly. Clone size is not always given. Where it is, it says once, few, many or a class for expanded clones.

v_gene	abundance	d_gene	j_gene	CDR3aa	CDR3nt
TRBV18	NA	TRBD1	TRBJ1-4	CASSPGTGLEKLFF	TGTGCCAGCTCACCCGGGACAGGGCTTGAAAAACTGTTTTTT
TRBV12-3/TRBV12-4	NA	NA	TRBJ2-1	CASSSGYNEQFF	TGTGCCAGCAGTTCTGGGTACAATGAGCAGTTCTTC
TRBV12-3/TRBV12-4	NA	NA	TRBJ2-3	CASSLSGKDTQYF	TGTGCCAGCAGTTTATCGGGGAAAGATACGCAGTATTTT
TRBV6-2/TRBV6-3	NA	NA	TRBJ1-4	CASSYSAAATNEKLFF	TGTGCCAGCAGTTACTCGGCGGCTGCAACTAATGAAAAACTGTTTTTT
TRBV7-6	NA	NA	TRBJ2-1	CASSLSAGQRGYNEQFF	TGTGCCAGCAGCTTAAGTGCGGGTCAACGTGGCTACAATGAGCAGTTCTTC
TRBV5-6	NA	NA	TRBJ2-5	CASSLVGVGTQYF	TGTGCCAGCAGCTTGGTTGGGGTAGGGACCCAGTACTTC
TRBV5-1	NA	NA	TRBJ2-2	CASSSRDDTGELFF	TGCGCCAGCAGCTCCCGGGACGACACCGGGGAGCTGTTTTTT
TRBV6-1	NA	TRBD2	TRBJ2-3	CASSELSGGGTTDTQYF	TGTGCCAGCAGTGAACTCTCTGGCGGGGGGACGACAGATACGCAGTATTTT
TRBV11-2	NA	TRBD1	TRBJ1-6	CASSSQGASPLHF	TGTGCCAGCAGCTCTCAGGGGGCTTCACCCCTCCACTTT
TRBV27	once	NA	TRBJ2-2	CASSFWGLPAPELFF	TGTGCCAGCAGTTTCTGGGGCCTCCCTGCCCCGGAGCTGTTTTTT
TRBV6-5	once	NA	TRBJ2-7	CASRAVSYEQYF	TGTGCCAGCAGGGCAGTCTCCTACGAGCAGTACTTC
TRBV4-1	NA	NA	TRBJ2-2	CASSQGTPNTGELFF	TGCGCCAGCAGCCAAGGCACCCCGAACACCGGGGAGCTGTTTTTT
TRBV9	NA	TRBD2	TRBJ2-7	CASNYKTSGEQGAPYEQYF	TGTGCCAGCAACTACAAGACTAGCGGGGAGCAAGGAGCACCCTACGAGCAGTACTTC
TRBV11-2	once	NA	TRBJ1-4	CASSLDTLSNEKLFF	TGTGCCAGCAGCTTAGACACGCTGTCTAATGAAAAACTGTTTTTT
TRBV6-1	NA	TRBD1	TRBJ2-1	CASSEGWTGSSYNEQFF	TGTGCCAGCAGTGAGGGGTGGACAGGTAGCTCCTACAATGAGCAGTTCTTC
TRBV19	NA	TRBD2	TRBJ2-3	CASSRGTSGGGTDTQYF	TGTGCCAGTAGTCGCGGGACTAGCGGGGGCGGCACAGATACGCAGTATTTT
TRBV7-8	NA	NA	TRBJ2-7	CASSLAEGYEQYF	TGTGCCAGCAGCTTGGCCGAGGGATACGAGCAGTACTTC
TRBV6-5	NA	NA	TRBJ2-2	CATRTAGELFF	TGTGCCACCCGGACAGCCGGGGAGCTGTTTTTT
TRBV7-2	once	NA	TRBJ2-5	CASGGGRETQYF	TGTGCCAGCGGAGGTGGGAGAGAGACCCAGTACTTC
TRBV5-4	NA	NA	TRBJ1-1	CASSPRTVLNTEAFF	TGTGCCAGCAGCCCAAGGACAGTTTTGAACACTGAAGCTTTCTTT
TRBV5-6	once	NA	TRBJ1-2	CASSLEGGVYGYTF	TGTGCCAGCAGCTTGGAAGGGGGAGTCTATGGCTACACCTTC
TRBV7-8	NA	NA	TRBJ2-2	CASSLVAGMNTGELFF	TGTGCCAGCAGCTTAGTCGCGGGGATGAACACCGGGGAGCTGTTTTTT
TRBV20-1	few	TRBD1	TRBJ1-2	CSTSRTGRFYGYTF	TGCAGTACTAGTAGGACAGGCCGCTTCTATGGCTACACCTTC
TRBV19	once	NA	TRBJ2-1	CASSIQAGAMGEQFF	TGTGCCAGTAGTATCCAGGCAGGGGCCATGGGTGAGCAGTTCTTC
TRBV29-1	NA	TRBD2	TRBJ2-2	CSVEETSGGTGELFF	TGCAGCGTGGAAGAAACTAGCGGGGGTACCGGGGAGCTGTTTTTT
TRBV6-5	NA	NA	TRBJ1-1	CASSYSTAAHTEAFF	TGTGCCAGCAGTTATAGTACCGCGGCCCACACTGAAGCTTTCTTT
TRBV6-4	NA	NA	TRBJ1-2	CASRPSGTTNYGYTF	TGTGCCAGCCGACCGAGCGGGACAACTAACTATGGCTACACCTTC
TRBV19	NA	TRBD1	TRBJ1-2	CASSIPGQTNYGYTF	TGTGCCAGTAGTATACCGGGACAGACTAACTATGGCTACACCTTC
TRBV7-9	NA	NA	TRBJ2-7	CASSLVGRSYEQYF	TGTGCCAGCAGCTTAGTGGGCAGATCCTACGAGCAGTACTTC
TRBV7-9	few	NA	TRBJ1-3	CASSSPGTGNTIYF	TGTGCCAGCAGCTCCCCCGGGACAGGAAACACCATATATTTT
TRBV18	NA	NA	TRBJ2-1	CASSRTPESYNEQFF	TGTGCCAGCTCACGAACCCCAGAGAGCTACAATGAGCAGTTCTTC
TRBV5-6	once	TRBD1	TRBJ2-7	CASSPSGQGIFYEQYF	TGTGCCAGCAGCCCATCCGGACAGGGCATCTTCTACGAGCAGTACTTC
TRBV10-2	NA	TRBD1	TRBJ1-1	CASSEPDRGNTEAFF	TGCGCCAGCAGTGAGCCGGACAGGGGAAACACTGAAGCTTTCTTT
TRBV5-1	NA	NA	TRBJ1-2	CASSSGEQGFYGYTF	TGCGCCAGCAGTTCGGGGGAACAGGGATTCTATGGCTACACCTTC
TRBV19	once	TRBD2	TRBJ2-3	CASSMLAGGPVDTQYF	TGTGCCAGTAGTATGCTAGCGGGGGGGCCAGTAGATACGCAGTATTTT
TRBV4-1	NA	TRBD2	TRBJ2-1	CASSQIAGGPNEQFF	TGCGCCAGCAGCCAAATAGCGGGGGGGCCCAATGAGCAGTTCTTC
TRBV5-1	NA	NA	TRBJ2-5	CASSPVGPETQYF	TGCGCCAGCAGCCCCGTAGGGCCGGAGACCCAGTACTTC
TRBV3-1/TRBV3-2	NA	TRBD1	TRBJ1-1	CASSQDWRQGKEFEAFF	TGTGCCAGCAGCCAAGATTGGAGACAGGGCAAGGAATTTGAAGCTTTCTTT
TRBV3-1/TRBV3-2	NA	NA	TRBJ1-1	CASSQDRATNEAFF	TGTGCCAGCAGCCAAGATCGGGCGACGAATGAAGCTTTCTTT
TRBV9	NA	TRBD2	TRBJ2-2	CASSPLGGGSSSGELFF	TGTGCCAGCAGCCCCCTCGGGGGGGGGTCCTCCAGCGGGGAGCTGTTTTTT
TRBV4-1	once	NA	TRBJ2-3	CASSPRRMTSTDTQYF	TGCGCCAGCAGCCCCCGCAGGATGACGAGCACAGATACGCAGTATTTT
TRBV6-2/TRBV6-3	once	NA	TRBJ2-7	CASSPDVMGLFYEQYF	TGTGCCAGCAGCCCCGACGTGATGGGCCTTTTCTACGAGCAGTACTTC
TRBV7-8	once	NA	TRBJ1-2	CAVGLVNYGYTF	TGTGCTGTCGGTTTGGTTAACTATGGCTACACCTTC
TRBV7-8	NA	TRBD1	TRBJ1-5	CASSLPAGQGNQPQHF	TGTGCCAGCAGCTTACCTGCGGGACAGGGCAATCAGCCCCAGCATTTT
TRBV5-6	NA	TRBD2	TRBJ2-7	CASSLGGGSYEQYF	TGTGCCAGCAGCTTGGGCGGGGGCTCCTACGAGCAGTACTTC
TRBV6-6	NA	NA	TRBJ2-2	CASSYRGELFF	TGTGCCAGCAGTTACCGGGGGGAGCTGTTTTTT
TRBV25-1	NA	NA	TRBJ2-1	CASSETGEQFF	TGTGCCAGCAGTGAAACAGGGGAGCAGTTCTTC
TRBV29-1	NA	TRBD1	TRBJ2-3	CSAMDRGKPDTQYF	TGCAGCGCTATGGACAGGGGGAAACCAGATACGCAGTATTTT
TRBV2	NA	TRBD1	TRBJ1-2	CASRPPGATGGLYGYTF	TGTGCCAGCAGGCCACCCGGGGCTACAGGGGGCCTCTATGGCTACACCTTC
TRBV7-9	NA	NA	TRBJ1-2	CASSRKSGEDHGYTF	TGTGCCAGCAGCCGGAAATCAGGAGAGGACCATGGCTACACCTTC
TRBV6-5	NA	NA	TRBJ1-1	CASLKYGGRNTEAFF	TGTGCCAGCCTGAAGTATGGGGGACGTAACACTGAAGCTTTCTTT
TRBV5-6	NA	TRBD1	TRBJ2-5	CASSDRVQETQYF	TGTGCCAGCAGCGACAGGGTTCAAGAGACCCAGTACTTC
TRBV19	NA	NA	TRBJ2-7	CASSIKPGYEQYF	TGTGCCAGTAGTATTAAACCAGGCTACGAGCAGTACTTC
TRBV7-2	NA	TRBD2	TRBJ2-7	CASSPQGLAGGYEQYF	TGTGCCAGCAGCCCCCAGGGACTAGCGGGGGGTTACGAGCAGTACTTC
TRBV5-6	NA	TRBD2	TRBJ2-3	CASSSTAGAQYF	TGTGCCAGCAGCTCGACCGCGGGGGCGCAGTATTTT
TRBV9	NA	NA	TRBJ2-7	CASSVHGDLDYEQYF	TGTGCCAGCAGCGTACATGGGGACCTAGACTACGAGCAGTACTTC